Listed below are T cell receptor beta chains from one sample, sequenced in a study of cytomegalovirus exposure and HLA in healthy donors. The method was immunoSEQ multiplex PCR; TCRdb's version includes in-frame clones alone and lacks a portion of them. The sample contains some 130,000 clones, 65% to 80% of which appear only once. What was sequenced was PBMCs. The receptors derive from a woman aged 50 to 60 in good health and CMV-seropositive. Each CDR3 is given with its conserved first and last residue. Each record gives: J gene, D gene, clone size, V gene, CDR3 protein, CDR3 DNA. D genes are given only for firm matches. Rows may omit the clone size; those that give it use once, few, many or a size class.

TRBJ1-5,NA,NA,TRBV28,CASSPDIFFQPQHF,TGTGCCAGCAGTCCGGACATCTTTTTCCAGCCCCAGCATTTT
TRBJ2-3,TRBD2,NA,TRBV7-3,CASSLLGLGADTQYF,TGTGCCAGCAGCTTATTGGGACTAGGGGCAGATACGCAGTATTTT
TRBJ2-1,NA,NA,TRBV21-1,CASSSRRYLYEQFF,TGTGCCAGCTCCTCGAGGCGATACCTATATGAGCAGTTCTTC
TRBJ1-5,TRBD1,NA,TRBV7-7,CASSLDRDQPQHF,TGTGCTAGCAGCCTGGACAGGGATCAGCCCCAGCATTTT
TRBJ1-1,NA,NA,TRBV4-1,CASSPEQGNTEAFF,TGCGCCAGCAGCCCGGAACAGGGGAACACTGAAGCTTTCTTT
TRBJ1-2,NA,NA,TRBV30,CAWSVRGYGYTF,TGTGCCTGGAGTGTCAGGGGCTATGGCTACACCTTC
TRBJ2-4,NA,once,TRBV7-2,CASSRDSGSAKNIQYF,TGTGCCAGCAGCCGCGACTCTGGCTCTGCAAAAAACATTCAGTACTTC
TRBJ1-5,NA,NA,TRBV28,CASSSGVGQPQHF,TGTGCCAGCAGTTCAGGGGTCGGACAGCCCCAGCATTTT
TRBJ2-4,NA,NA,TRBV5-6,CASSLGGTLAKNIQYF,TGTGCCAGCAGCTTGGGCGGCACTCTAGCCAAAAACATTCAGTACTTC
TRBJ2-7,TRBD2,NA,TRBV10-3,CAISQSGGTSGGAREQYF,TGTGCCATCAGTCAGTCCGGAGGTACTAGCGGGGGGGCGAGGGAGCAGTACTTC
TRBJ1-1,TRBD1,NA,TRBV5-1,CASSVWTGNTEAFF,TGCGCCAGCAGCGTCTGGACAGGGAACACTGAAGCTTTCTTT
TRBJ2-7,TRBD1,few,TRBV7-2,CASSDRRGRGSYEQYF,TGTGCCAGCAGCGACAGAAGGGGGCGCGGCTCCTACGAGCAGTACTTC
TRBJ2-7,TRBD2,NA,TRBV2,CASSRLAGPYEQYF,TGTGCCAGCAGTAGACTAGCGGGGCCTTACGAGCAGTACTTC
TRBJ1-5,NA,few,TRBV30,CAWSAGGNQPQHF,TGTGCCTGGAGTGCTGGAGGCAATCAGCCCCAGCATTTT
TRBJ2-7,TRBD1,NA,TRBV5-1,CASSPTGPSYEQYF,TGCGCCAGCAGCCCGACAGGGCCTTCCTACGAGCAGTACTTC
TRBJ2-1,TRBD1,NA,TRBV2,CASSRQGNEQFF,TGTGCCAGCAGTCGACAGGGAAATGAGCAGTTCTTC
TRBJ1-2,NA,NA,TRBV28,CASLNPGQLANYGYTF,TGTGCCAGCCTAAATCCCGGACAGTTAGCTAACTATGGCTACACCTTC
TRBJ2-3,NA,NA,TRBV9,CASSATSTDTQYF,TGTGCCAGCAGCGCCACTAGCACAGATACGCAGTATTTT
TRBJ2-1,TRBD2,NA,TRBV19,CASNPGLGRNEQFF,TGTGCCAGTAATCCGGGACTAGGCCGTAATGAGCAGTTCTTC
TRBJ1-1,NA,few,TRBV6-5,CASSWTVNTEAFF,TGTGCCAGCAGTTGGACTGTGAACACTGAAGCTTTCTTT
TRBJ2-7,NA,NA,TRBV7-9,CASSHPNYEQYF,TGTGCCAGCAGCCACCCTAACTACGAGCAGTACTTC
TRBJ1-2,TRBD1,NA,TRBV7-2,CASSRGPTGGVDGYTF,TGTGCCAGCAGTCGCGGACCTACAGGGGGGGTCGATGGCTACACCTTC
TRBJ1-2,TRBD1,NA,TRBV7-2,CASSERDSFYGYTF,TGTGCCAGCAGCGAACGGGACAGTTTTTATGGCTACACCTTC
TRBJ2-3,TRBD2,NA,TRBV6-5,CASSYQSGVATDTQYF,TGTGCCAGCAGTTACCAGAGCGGGGTCGCTACAGATACGCAGTATTTT
TRBJ2-7,NA,NA,TRBV7-2,CASSPAAGYEQYF,TGTGCCAGCAGCCCTGCGGCCGGCTACGAGCAGTACTTC
TRBJ1-1,NA,NA,TRBV7-2,CASSLGTGTYTEAFF,TGTGCCAGCAGCTTAGGTACAGGGACGTACACTGAAGCTTTCTTT
TRBJ1-3,NA,once,TRBV9,CASSPGGSGNTIYF,TGTGCCAGCAGCCCGGGGGGCTCTGGAAACACCATATATTTT
TRBJ2-3,NA,NA,TRBV7-8,CASSLKWTRTDTQYF,TGTGCCAGCAGCTTGAAGTGGACTCGCACCGATACGCAGTATTTT
TRBJ1-4,TRBD1,NA,TRBV27,CASRDGQGVRKLFF,TGTGCCAGCAGGGACGGACAGGGCGTTAGAAAACTGTTTTTT
TRBJ1-5,TRBD1,NA,TRBV2,CASSEALGQGFDQPQHF,TGTGCCAGCAGTGAAGCGCTTGGACAGGGGTTCGATCAGCCCCAGCATTTT
TRBJ2-5,NA,NA,TRBV19,CASRRGGEETQYF,TGTGCCAGTAGGCGAGGGGGGGAAGAGACCCAGTACTTC
TRBJ2-1,NA,NA,TRBV6-1,CATRRQVNEQFF,TGTGCCACCCGGCGACAGGTCAATGAGCAGTTCTTC
TRBJ1-4,NA,NA,TRBV29-1,CSVNRDNDEKLFF,TGCAGCGTAAACCGGGACAATGATGAAAAACTGTTTTTT
TRBJ2-3,TRBD2,few,TRBV5-5,CASSYRTSGTIDTQYF,TGTGCCAGCAGCTACCGGACTAGCGGCACCATAGATACGCAGTATTTT
TRBJ2-3,TRBD1,NA,TRBV5-1,CASSRTSFGTASTDTQYF,TGCGCCAGCAGCAGAACTTCATTCGGGACAGCTAGCACAGATACGCAGTATTTT
TRBJ2-4,TRBD2,NA,TRBV5-1,CASSLVAGGPGNIQYF,TGCGCCAGCAGCTTGGTAGCGGGGGGGCCGGGAAACATTCAGTACTTC
TRBJ2-2,TRBD1,few,TRBV6-5,CASSGTGIPGELFF,TGTGCCAGCAGTGGGACAGGGATTCCCGGGGAGCTGTTTTTT
TRBJ2-5,NA,few,TRBV28,CASSLPGPETQYF,TGTGCCAGCAGTTTACCGGGTCCAGAGACCCAGTACTTC
TRBJ1-2,NA,few,TRBV6-5,CASSYSVNGYTF,TGTGCCAGCAGTTACTCTGTCAATGGCTACACCTTC
TRBJ1-4,TRBD1,NA,TRBV25-1,CASSDGTGWGEKLFF,TGTGCCAGCAGTGATGGGACAGGGTGGGGTGAAAAACTGTTTTTT
TRBJ2-5,TRBD1,NA,TRBV5-1,CASQPGTGIEKTQYF,TGCGCCTCTCAACCCGGGACAGGGATCGAAAAGACCCAGTACTTC
TRBJ2-7,NA,NA,TRBV6-5,CASTPTGLRYEQYF,TGTGCCAGCACCCCAACGGGACTCCGCTACGAGCAGTACTTC
TRBJ1-1,NA,NA,TRBV7-3,CASSLNWQGGTEAFF,TGTGCCAGCAGCTTAAACTGGCAGGGCGGCACTGAAGCTTTCTTT
TRBJ2-3,NA,NA,TRBV7-9,CASSQTPQASTDTQYF,TGTGCCAGCAGCCAAACACCACAGGCTAGCACAGATACGCAGTATTTT
TRBJ2-7,TRBD2,NA,TRBV5-1,CASSSMTSGGLTPAEQYF,TGCGCCAGCAGCTCCATGACTAGCGGGGGGCTAACACCCGCCGAGCAGTACTTC